This T cell receptor (beta chain) was found in a study of blood T cell repertoires in COVID-19. For the study at large: Researchers got acute and convalescent COVID-19 samples from the United States, Italy and Spain. PBMCs, B-cell-depleted T cells, or T cells were the source of the cDNA or gDNA that made up the material.

Original methodology: For nucleated cells, counts were estimated from reference gene primer amplification. Sequenced by immunoSEQ multiplex PCR; TCRdb stores in-frame clones only, minus some. That table furnishes V, J and clone size, whereas the DNA furnished D and trimming. The sample shows about 78,000 clones, around 85% of them seen only once. The CDR3 extends over 15 amino acids. The V gene lost 4 bases and the J gene lost 4 bases, with 13 bases spanning the gap. In germline, CDR1 is LGHNA, CDR2 YSLEER. This sequence originates from an elderly woman with active or convalescent COVID-19. The specimen sequenced was peripheral blood. The chain carries TRBV4-3 and TRBJ2-2; D may be TRBD1 (5 bases). The CDR3 is CASSRQGLGTGELFF. CDR3 bases: TGCGCCAGCAGCCGCCAGGGTTTGGGCACCGGGGAGCTGTTTTTT.